This paragraph covers one TCR beta chain sequence. The data were taken from a study of technical replicates of blood from a few donors. The protocol was immunoSEQ multiplex PCR, while the TCRdb copy is restricted to in-frame clones and leaves out a portion. The data contain some 77,000 clones, about 92% of them singletons. V was pared by 6 bases and J by 5 bases, with 13 bases between. This CDR3 is 13 amino acids long. The germline V gene has CDR1 LGHNT and CDR2 FRNRAP. The sample was T cells isolated from PBMCs. The V gene is TRBV12-5, the J gene TRBJ1-1; TRBD1 might be the D (5 bases). The sequence was collected from a human donor in good health. CDR3 protein: CASGPGGGTEAFF. The CDR3 region has the DNA TGTGCTAGTGGGCCCGGGGGTGGTACTGAAGCTTTCTTT.